This is a list of T cell receptor beta chains from one sample in a study of vaccination and CD4 T cells after COVID-19. Using its own MiXCR run on the PCR reads, TCRdb lists one record per CDR3 protein. The table includes 20,000 to 25,000 distinct CDR3 sequences, about 45% detected once. These receptors are not linked to any known antigen. Specimen: CD4+ T cells from blood, cultured in vitro. These receptors all stem from a human donor who had recovered from COVID-19. CDR3s include the opening cysteine and the closing phenylalanine or tryptophan. A D gene is named only where the DNA matches it firmly. Clone size is stated in some rows and not others, as once, few, many or a class when expanded.

cdr3_length	v_call	d_call	clone_size	j_call	cdr3_aa	cdr3_nt
15	TRBV30	TRBD2	.	TRBJ2-5	CAWSIPSGLQETQYF	TGTGCCTGGAGTATCCCTAGCGGGCTCCAAGAGACCCAGTACTTC
12	TRBV6-2/TRBV6-3	.	.	TRBJ2-7	CASSWGFHEQYF	TGTGCCAGCAGTTGGGGGTTTCACGAGCAGTACTTC
16	TRBV6-5	TRBD1	few	TRBJ1-5	CASRSSAGTGYQPQHF	TGTGCCAGCAGATCCTCGGCCGGGACAGGGTATCAGCCCCAGCATTTT
16	TRBV24-1	.	.	TRBJ2-1	CATSDLDRSSYNEQFF	TGTGCCACCAGTGATTTGGACAGGAGCTCCTACAATGAGCAGTTCTTC
17	TRBV6-4	.	.	TRBJ2-2	CASSDSRGRNWAGELFF	TGTGCCAGCAGTGACTCGCGGGGTCGGAACTGGGCCGGGGAGCTGTTTTTT
15	TRBV20-1	.	few	TRBJ1-6	CSASPGGSYNSPLHF	TGCAGTGCTAGTCCGGGGGGCTCCTATAATTCACCCCTCCACTTT
14	TRBV15	.	few	TRBJ1-5	CATSRDSWVQPQHF	TGTGCCACCAGCAGAGATTCATGGGTTCAGCCCCAGCATTTT
14	TRBV7-9	.	.	TRBJ1-6	CASSHDGYNSPLHF	TGTGCCAGCAGCCATGACGGTTATAATTCACCCCTCCACTTT
14	TRBV2	TRBD1	few	TRBJ1-1	CASSRTGLGTEAFF	TGTGCCAGCAGCAGGACAGGGTTGGGCACTGAAGCTTTCTTT
14	TRBV7-2	.	.	TRBJ1-1	CASSLELGGTEAFF	TGTGCCAGCAGCTTAGAACTGGGGGGCACTGAAGCTTTCTTT
15	TRBV4-3	TRBD1	few	TRBJ1-2	CASSQGTGVGYGYTF	TGCGCCAGCAGCCAAGGCACAGGGGTCGGCTATGGCTACACCTTC
15	TRBV7-9	.	.	TRBJ2-7	CASSLYNPGSYEQYF	TGTGCCAGCAGCTTATATAATCCAGGATCCTACGAGCAGTACTTC
17	TRBV6-4	.	few	TRBJ1-2	CASSDSQLPRINYGYTF	TGTGCCAGCAGTGACTCCCAGCTCCCCCGGATAAACTATGGCTACACCTTC
16	TRBV15	.	few	TRBJ1-4	CATSREQYATNEKLFF	TGTGCCACCAGCAGAGAACAGTATGCAACTAATGAAAAACTGTTTTTT
14	TRBV28	TRBD1	.	TRBJ1-4	CASSLGQTNEKLFF	TGTGCCAGCAGTTTGGGACAGACTAATGAAAAACTGTTTTTT
13	TRBV6-5	.	.	TRBJ1-1	CASSYSGVTEAFF	TGTGCCAGCAGTTACTCGGGGGTGACTGAAGCTTTCTTT
15	TRBV2	.	.	TRBJ1-4	CASSEDSSIGEKLFF	TGTGCCAGCAGTGAGGACAGCTCCATAGGGGAAAAACTGTTTTTT
16	TRBV28	.	.	TRBJ2-2	CASGPFSVMNTGELFF	TGTGCCAGCGGCCCATTTAGCGTTATGAACACCGGGGAGCTGTTTTTT
13	TRBV7-8	.	.	TRBJ1-5	CASKKGSNQPQHF	TGTGCCAGCAAGAAGGGTAGCAATCAGCCCCAGCATTTT
13	TRBV2	.	few	TRBJ1-2	CASSGIANYGYTF	TGTGCCAGCTCGGGGATTGCTAACTATGGCTACACCTTC
14	TRBV20-1	TRBD2	few	TRBJ2-7	CSASWTSGSYEQYF	TGCAGTGCTAGCTGGACTAGCGGCTCCTACGAGCAGTACTTC
16	TRBV20-1	TRBD1	.	TRBJ1-5	CSATTGAAYSNQPQHF	TGCAGTGCTACAACAGGGGCCGCGTATAGCAATCAGCCCCAGCATTTT
14	TRBV6-1	.	.	TRBJ1-5	CASSQIGSNQPQHF	TGTGCCAGCAGCCAAATAGGTAGCAATCAGCCCCAGCATTTT
15	TRBV5-6	.	.	TRBJ1-5	CASSWGVWSNQPQHF	TGTGCCAGCAGCTGGGGGGTTTGGAGCAATCAGCCCCAGCATTTT
14	TRBV20-1	.	.	TRBJ1-2	CSARDGRTNYGYTF	TGCAGTGCTAGGGACGGCAGAACTAACTATGGCTACACCTTC
14	TRBV20-1	TRBD2	.	TRBJ2-1	CSGLAGGPGNEQFF	TGCAGTGGACTAGCGGGAGGGCCGGGCAATGAGCAGTTCTTC
17	TRBV11-3	.	few	TRBJ2-1	CASSLDLGQGNYNEQFF	TGTGCCAGCAGCTTAGATCTAGGGCAGGGCAACTACAATGAGCAGTTCTTC
14	TRBV5-1	.	.	TRBJ1-1	CASSFGGLNTEAFF	TGCGCCAGCAGCTTTGGGGGGTTAAACACTGAAGCTTTCTTT
13	TRBV10-2	.	.	TRBJ2-7	CASNPGTSYEQYF	TGCGCCAGCAACCCGGGGACCTCCTACGAGCAGTACTTC
13	TRBV20-1	.	.	TRBJ1-5	CSAKQGQNQPQHF	TGCAGTGCCAAACAGGGACAAAATCAGCCCCAGCATTTT
16	TRBV5-3	TRBD1	.	TRBJ2-7	CASSLVVRGHGHEQYF	TGTGCCAGCAGCTTGGTTGTCAGGGGGCATGGCCACGAGCAGTACTTC
14	TRBV10-2	TRBD1	.	TRBJ1-1	CASRPQGGNTEAFF	TGCGCCAGCAGACCTCAGGGGGGGAACACTGAAGCTTTCTTT
17	TRBV7-9	.	few	TRBJ1-3	CASSPARLMSSGNTIYF	TGTGCCAGCAGCCCTGCCCGACTTATGAGCTCTGGAAACACCATATATTTT
14	TRBV28	.	.	TRBJ1-3	CASVIGGSGNTIYF	TGTGCCAGCGTTATTGGGGGCTCTGGAAACACCATATATTTT
14	TRBV5-6	TRBD1	.	TRBJ1-2	CASSRKTGVYGYTF	TGTGCCAGCAGCCGAAAGACAGGGGTCTATGGCTACACCTTC
12	TRBV11-2	.	.	TRBJ2-5	CASSLTLETQYF	TGTGCCAGCAGCTTAACTCTTGAGACCCAGTACTTC
15	TRBV20-1	.	few	TRBJ2-3	CSSHRARQSTDTQYF	TGCAGTTCCCATCGGGCCCGACAAAGCACAGATACGCAGTATTTT
14	TRBV28	TRBD1	few	TRBJ2-3	CASDRAGGMDTQYF	TGTGCCAGCGACAGGGCAGGGGGTATGGATACGCAGTATTTT
17	TRBV19	.	.	TRBJ2-7	CASSIEGTVYISYEQYF	TGTGCCAGTAGTATTGAAGGGACCGTTTATATATCCTACGAGCAGTACTTC
13	TRBV9	.	.	TRBJ2-1	CASSQTRYNEQFF	TGTGCCAGCAGCCAGACTAGATACAATGAGCAGTTCTTC
13	TRBV24-1	.	.	TRBJ2-3	CATGGGAKDTQYF	TGTGCCACCGGGGGGGGGGCTAAAGATACGCAGTATTTT
21	TRBV19	.	.	TRBJ2-6	CASSMGRQTFPYHSGANVLTF	TGTGCCAGTAGTATGGGGAGACAGACATTTCCTTACCACTCTGGGGCCAACGTCCTGACTTTC
15	TRBV7-9	.	.	TRBJ2-3	CASSLATGNTDTQYF	TGTGCCAGCAGCTTAGCGACAGGTAACACAGATACGCAGTATTTT
16	TRBV19	TRBD1	.	TRBJ1-4	CATTTGTGFGHEKLFF	TGTGCCACCACCACCGGGACAGGATTCGGCCATGAAAAACTGTTTTTT
14	TRBV18	.	.	TRBJ1-1	CASSPPDLNTEAFF	TGTGCCAGCTCACCACCGGACCTGAACACTGAAGCTTTCTTT
15	TRBV28	.	.	TRBJ1-3	CASSRGGRTGNTIYF	TGTGCCAGCAGTCGTGGGGGGAGAACTGGAAACACCATATATTTT
14	TRBV20-1	TRBD2	few	TRBJ2-1	CSATRGTSRNEQFF	TGCAGTGCAACCCGCGGGACTAGCCGAAATGAGCAGTTCTTC
17	TRBV9	.	.	TRBJ1-5	CASSVGGGLNSNQPQHF	TGTGCCAGCAGCGTAGGAGGGGGGCTCAATAGCAATCAGCCCCAGCATTTT
13	TRBV7-9	TRBD1	.	TRBJ1-2	CASSLGQGYGYTF	TGTGCCAGCAGCTTGGGACAGGGCTATGGCTACACCTTC
17	TRBV7-2	.	.	TRBJ1-3	CASSSYISAGSGNTIYF	TGTGCCAGCAGCTCTTACATCTCGGCGGGCTCTGGAAACACCATATATTTT
15	TRBV4-1	.	.	TRBJ2-1	CASSQATGPVGEQFF	TGCGCCAGCAGCCAAGCGACAGGTCCCGTCGGGGAGCAGTTCTTC
16	TRBV10-3	TRBD1	once	TRBJ1-1	CAISGTGRGPNTEAFF	TGTGCCATCAGTGGCACCGGCAGGGGGCCCAACACTGAAGCTTTCTTT
15	TRBV28	.	.	TRBJ2-4	CASSVSTVAKNIQYF	TGTGCCAGCAGCGTCTCGACAGTAGCCAAAAACATTCAGTACTTC
15	TRBV12-3/TRBV12-4	TRBD1	.	TRBJ2-7	CASSLRQGVTYEQYF	TGTGCCAGCAGTTTAAGACAGGGGGTAACCTACGAGCAGTACTTC
20	TRBV7-4	TRBD1	.	TRBJ2-4	CASSGLQGQEYLVAKNIQYF	TGTGCCAGCAGCGGCCTCCAGGGACAGGAATACCTAGTAGCCAAAAACATTCAGTACTTC